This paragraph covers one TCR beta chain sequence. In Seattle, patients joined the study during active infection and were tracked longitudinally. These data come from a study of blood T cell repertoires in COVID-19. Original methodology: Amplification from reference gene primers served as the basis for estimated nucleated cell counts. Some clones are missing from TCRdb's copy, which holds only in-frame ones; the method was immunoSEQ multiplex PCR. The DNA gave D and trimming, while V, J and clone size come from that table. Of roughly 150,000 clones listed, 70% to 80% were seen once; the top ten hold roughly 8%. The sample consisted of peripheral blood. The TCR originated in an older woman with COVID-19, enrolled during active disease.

CDR3 loop: CASSVLLINEKLFF. CDR3 nucleotides: TGTGCCAGCAGTGTACTGCTCATTAATGAAAAACTGTTTTTT. This sequence joins TRBV2 and TRBJ1-4, with unresolved D. Per germline, CDR1 SNHLY and CDR2 FYNNEI. V lost 4 bases and J 4 bases, leaving 10 bases between the germline ends. This CDR3 comprises 14 residues.